This T cell receptor beta chain was captured in a study of cytomegalovirus exposure and HLA in healthy donors. Study outcomes and limitations: Some V segments, TRBV6-2 and TRBV6-3 among them, were indistinguishable and were therefore excluded. Later analysis associated a missense DCLRE1C variant with TCR beta V- and J-gene trimming.

A note on this clone: Its cognate antigen is unknown.

With 60 Vbeta and 13 Jbeta primers, the PCR was carried out. The table came from immunoSEQ multiplex PCR; TCRdb's copy has only in-frame clones and leaves some out. The table for this sample gives 40,000 to 45,000 clones. Germline CDR1 MNHNS, CDR2 SASEGT. This CDR3 contains 14 residues. Trimming removed 6 bases at V and 0 bases at J, with 9 bases between. Sequenced: PBMCs. This sequence was found in a man aged 25-45 years in good health and CMV-seronegative. This chain links TRBV6-1 with TRBJ1-3; D possibly corresponds to TRBD1 (6 bases). DNA of the CDR3: TGTGCCAGCAGCGGCAGGGGCTCTGGAAACACCATATATTTT. This encodes CASSGRGSGNTIYF.